The next 6 T cell receptor beta chains were all read from a single sample in a study of T cells in Graves' hyperthyroidism and ophthalmopathy (dated by TCRdb to the late 2010s). Libraries were constructed by multiplex PCR. Instrument on record: Illumina HiSeq 2000. TCR beta CDR3 regions were amplified from RNA transcripts. The TCR CDR3 was subjected to a first round of RT-PCR using the HTBI primer set and the Qiagen OneStep RT-PCR kit. TCRdb reprocessed the public reads (quality trimming at Q25 with fastp, clone calling with MiXCR) and kept in-frame beta chains. Rows matching on CDR3 protein sequence are summarized as one entry with the most common DNA and genes. The sample has 600,000 to 700,000 distinct CDR3 sequences on record, roughly 45% of them singletons. The top ten clones comprise less than 8.5% of the sample. Material for sequencing was peripheral blood or thyroid tissue (not recorded which). These receptors all come from an adult man with Graves' disease, either hyperthyroidism or ophthalmopathy (not recorded which).

This chain joins TRBV5-6 and TRBJ1-1; D gene uncertain. The CDR3 is 14 residues long. Germline CDR1 SGHDT, CDR2 YYEEEE. V gave up 5 bases and J gave up 3 bases, with 14 bases separating them. The DNA of the CDR3 is TGTGCCAGCAGGCGGAGCGTATCGGACACTGAAGCTTTCTTT. Translation gives CASRRSVSDTEAFF.

The rearrangement joins TRBV7-2 to TRBJ1-2; TRBD1 matches 10 bases. Germline V gives CDR1 SGHTA, CDR2 FQGNSA. The V and J ends lost 3 bases and 5 bases, in that order; junction bases with no gene match: 6. CDR3 size: 15 residues. The CDR3 here is CASSFGTGVWYGYTF. CDR3 bases: TGTGCCAGCAGCTTCGGGACAGGGGTATGGTATGGCTACACCTTC.

This clonotype occurred many times. The V and J genes are TRBV10-3 and TRBJ1-1; 10 nucleotides align to TRBD1. This CDR3 is 14 amino acids long. The V gene's germline CDR1 is ENHRY and CDR2 SYGVKD. V lost 6 bases to trimming and J lost 6 bases; unmatched junction nucleotides: 7. CDR3 coding DNA: TGTGCCATCAGGAGGGGACAGGGGATGCCTGAAGCTTTCTTT. As protein: CAIRRGQGMPEAFF.

The chain employs TRBV20-1 and TRBJ2-7; no clear D. This CDR3 has 13 residues. V was shortened by 5 bases and J by 3 bases, with 14 bases between the two germline ends. CDR1 and CDR2 (germline): DFQATT, SNEGSKA (reference sequence). CDR3: CSAGAPDRYEQYF. The CDR3 DNA reads as TGCAGTGCTGGAGCCCCCGATCGCTACGAGCAGTACTTC.

Concerning this clonotype: A much larger clone is a single base away; this may be a read error. The genes are TRBV12-3 or TRBV12-4 and TRBJ2-5; maybe TRBD1 (6 bases). CDR3 size: 14 residues. The V end was cut by 4 bases, the J end by 2 bases, with 11 bases between. CDR3 coding DNA: TGTGCCAGCAGTTACGGACAGCATCAAGAGACCCAGTACTTC. Protein: CASSYGQHQETQYF.

CDR3 DNA: TGTGCCATCAGGGCGGACAGGGACCAAGAGACCCAGTACTTC. The encoded protein is CAIRADRDQETQYF. The rearrangement uses TRBV10-3 and TRBJ2-5; TRBD1 aligns across 8 bases. Germline CDR1 ENHRY, CDR2 SYGVKD. There are 14 residues in the CDR3. The V segment lost 6 bases and the J segment 0 bases; nucleotides outside the gene matches: 3.